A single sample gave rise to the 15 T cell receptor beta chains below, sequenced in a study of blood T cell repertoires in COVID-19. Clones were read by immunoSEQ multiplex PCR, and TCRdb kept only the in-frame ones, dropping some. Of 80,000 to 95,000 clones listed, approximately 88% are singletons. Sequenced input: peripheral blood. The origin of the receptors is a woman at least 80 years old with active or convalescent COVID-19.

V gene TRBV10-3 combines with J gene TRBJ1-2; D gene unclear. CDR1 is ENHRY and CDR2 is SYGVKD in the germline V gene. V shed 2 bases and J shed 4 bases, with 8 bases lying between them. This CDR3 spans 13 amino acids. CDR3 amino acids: CAISEQERYGYTF. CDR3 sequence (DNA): TGTGCCATCAGTGAGCAGGAACGCTATGGCTACACCTTC.

The CDR3 DNA is TGTGCCAGCAGCTTAACTGGAGGGACTGAAGCTTTCTTT. Amino acids: CASSLTGGTEAFF. The chain combines TRBV7-2 with TRBJ1-1; D is unclear. Germline V gives CDR1 SGHTA, CDR2 FQGNSA. This CDR3 spans 13 amino acids. V was trimmed by 2 bases and J by 5 bases, leaving 9 bases between them.

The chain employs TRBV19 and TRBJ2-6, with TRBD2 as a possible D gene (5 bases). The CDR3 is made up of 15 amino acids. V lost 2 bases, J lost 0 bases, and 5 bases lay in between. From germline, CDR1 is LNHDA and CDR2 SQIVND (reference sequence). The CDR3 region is CASSIRGSGANVLTF. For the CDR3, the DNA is TGTGCCAGTAGTATACGGGGCTCTGGGGCCAACGTCCTGACTTTC.

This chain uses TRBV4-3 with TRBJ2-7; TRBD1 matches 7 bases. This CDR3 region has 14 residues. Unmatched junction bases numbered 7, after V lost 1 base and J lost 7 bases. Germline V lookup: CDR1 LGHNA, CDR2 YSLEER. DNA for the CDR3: TGCGCCAGCAGCCAAGGACAGGGCACGGGAGAGCAGTACTTC. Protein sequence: CASSQGQGTGEQYF.

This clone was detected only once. In nucleotides, the CDR3 is TGTGCCAGCAGAGGGACAGGAACTAGCAATCAGCCCCAGCATTTT. This gives the protein CASRGTGTSNQPQHF. The chain uses TRBV6-5 and TRBJ1-5; 8 nucleotides match TRBD1. Trimming removed 6 bases from V and 0 bases from J; junction bases left unmatched: 4. The CDR3 is 15 residues long. Germline V gives CDR1 MNHEY, CDR2 SVGAGI.

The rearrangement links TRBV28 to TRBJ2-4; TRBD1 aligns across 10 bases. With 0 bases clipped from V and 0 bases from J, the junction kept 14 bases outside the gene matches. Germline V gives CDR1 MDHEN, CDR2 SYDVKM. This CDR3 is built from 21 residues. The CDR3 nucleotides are TGTGCCAGCAGTTTATGGCGCGGCCGGGACAGGGGCCGACTAGCCAAAAACATTCAGTACTTC. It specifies CASSLWRGRDRGRLAKNIQYF.

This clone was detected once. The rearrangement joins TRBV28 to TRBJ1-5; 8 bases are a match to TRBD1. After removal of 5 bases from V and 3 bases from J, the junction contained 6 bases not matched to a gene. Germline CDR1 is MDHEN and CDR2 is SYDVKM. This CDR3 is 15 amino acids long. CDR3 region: CASSTMTGVNQPQHF. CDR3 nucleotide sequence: TGTGCCAGCAGTACCATGACAGGGGTCAATCAGCCCCAGCATTTT.

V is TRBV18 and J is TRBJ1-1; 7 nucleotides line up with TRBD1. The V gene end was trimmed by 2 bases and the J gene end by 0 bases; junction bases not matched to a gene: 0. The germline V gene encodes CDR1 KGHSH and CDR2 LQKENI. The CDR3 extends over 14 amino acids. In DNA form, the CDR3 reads TGTGCCAGCTCACCAGACAGGGTGAACACTGAAGCTTTCTTT. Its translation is CASSPDRVNTEAFF.

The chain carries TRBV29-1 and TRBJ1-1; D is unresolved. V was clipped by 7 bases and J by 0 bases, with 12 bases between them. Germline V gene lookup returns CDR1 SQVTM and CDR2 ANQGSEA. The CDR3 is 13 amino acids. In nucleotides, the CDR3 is TGCAGCGCCTCTATCGGGATGAACACTGAAGCTTTCTTT. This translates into CSASIGMNTEAFF. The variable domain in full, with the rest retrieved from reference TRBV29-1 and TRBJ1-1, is SAVISQKPSRDICQRGTSLTIQCQVDSQVTMMFWYRQQPGQSLTLIATANQGSEATYESGFVIDKFPISRPNLTFSTLTVSNMSPEDSSIYLCSASIGMNTEAFFGQGTRLTVV.

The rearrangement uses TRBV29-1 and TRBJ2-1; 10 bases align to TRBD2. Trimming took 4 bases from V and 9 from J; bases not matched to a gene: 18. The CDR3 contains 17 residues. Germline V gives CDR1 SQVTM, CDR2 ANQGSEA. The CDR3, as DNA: TGCAGCGTTGTCGGTGCCTCCTTTAGCGGGGGGTATAGTGAGCAGTTCTTC. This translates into CSVVGASFSGGYSEQFF.

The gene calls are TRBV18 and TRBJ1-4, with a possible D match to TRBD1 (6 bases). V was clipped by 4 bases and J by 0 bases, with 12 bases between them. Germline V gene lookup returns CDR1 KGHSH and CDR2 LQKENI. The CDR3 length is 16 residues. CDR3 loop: CASSHQNRATNEKLFF. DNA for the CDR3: TGTGCCAGCTCACACCAAAACAGGGCAACTAATGAAAAACTGTTTTTT.

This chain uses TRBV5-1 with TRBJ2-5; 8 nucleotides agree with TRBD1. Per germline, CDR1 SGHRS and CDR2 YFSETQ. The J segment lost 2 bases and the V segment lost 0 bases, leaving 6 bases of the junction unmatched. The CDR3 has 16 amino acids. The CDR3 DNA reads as TGCGCCAGCAGCTTGGATGGGACAGGTCTTCAAGAGACCCAGTACTTC. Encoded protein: CASSLDGTGLQETQYF.

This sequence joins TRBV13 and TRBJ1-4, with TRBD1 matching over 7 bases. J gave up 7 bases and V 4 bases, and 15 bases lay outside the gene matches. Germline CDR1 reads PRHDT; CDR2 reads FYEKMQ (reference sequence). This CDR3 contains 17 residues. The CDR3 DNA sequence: TGTGCCAGCAGCTCCTATACGCTAGACAGGGTGGGTGAAAAACTGTTTTTT. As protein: CASSSYTLDRVGEKLFF.

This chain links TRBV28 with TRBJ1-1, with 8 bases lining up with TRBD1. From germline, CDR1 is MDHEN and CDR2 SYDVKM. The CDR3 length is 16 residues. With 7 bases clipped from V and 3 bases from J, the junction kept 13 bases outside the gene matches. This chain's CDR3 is CASTSTGEPFHTEAFF. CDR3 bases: TGTGCCAGCACATCGACAGGGGAACCGTTCCACACTGAAGCTTTCTTT.

Here the CDR3 DNA reads TGTGCCAGCAGTAACCAGCGCCGTGGTGAGCAGTTCTTC. Translating gives CASSNQRRGEQFF. The chain carries TRBV6-2 or TRBV6-3 and TRBJ2-1; D uncertain. In germline, CDR1 is MNHEY, CDR2 SVGEGT. The CDR3 length is 13 residues. The ends were cut back, 5 bases at V and 9 bases at J, with 14 bases in the middle.